The clone carrying this TCR beta chain has a handful of counts. CDR3 length equals 16 residues. J lost 0 bases, V lost 6 bases, and 7 bases had no gene match. In germline, CDR1 is SGHDT, CDR2 YYEEEE. This sample is part of a study of cytomegalovirus exposure and HLA in healthy donors. PCR was performed using 60 Vbeta and 13 Jbeta primers. The table came from immunoSEQ multiplex PCR; TCRdb's copy has only in-frame clones and leaves some out. The repertoire includes roughly 100,000 clones, 70% to 85% of them detected once, and approximately 3.6% sits in the top ten. The sample comprised PBMCs. The rearrangement uses TRBV5-6 and TRBJ1-4; 8 bases map to TRBD1. The receptor was derived from a man aged 60-69 years in good health and CMV-seronegative. Written as DNA, the CDR3 is TGTGCCAGCACCTCCGGGACAGGTACAACTAATGAAAAACTGTTTTTT. Its protein product is CASTSGTGTTNEKLFF.